This T cell receptor beta chain appears in the sequencing data of a study of blood T cell repertoires in COVID-19. Some clones are missing from TCRdb's copy, which holds only in-frame ones; the method was immunoSEQ multiplex PCR. The top ten clones hold approximately 27% of a sample with approximately 50,000 clones, roughly four fifths of them seen once. CDR1 and CDR2 from the germline V gene are SGHVS and FQNEAQ. The CDR3 runs 15 residues. Trimming cost V 5 bases and J 4 bases, with 15 bases left between them. Sequenced input: peripheral blood. The TCR originated in an elderly woman with COVID-19, enrolled during active disease. The V and J genes are TRBV7-8 and TRBJ1-3, with TRBD1 as a possible D gene (5 bases). Here the CDR3 DNA reads TGTGCCAGCAGCCCAGTGACAGATAGAGGAAACACCATATATTTT. Protein sequence: CASSPVTDRGNTIYF.